This T cell receptor (beta chain) stems from a study of PD-L1 blockade in urothelial cancer. Sequencing was performed with immunoSEQ multiplex PCR; in TCRdb, only in-frame clones are kept and a portion is missing. The sample lists fewer than 50,000 clones, 70% to 90% occurring once. CDR1 and CDR2 from the germline V gene are SGHTA and FQGTGA. V shed 5 bases and J shed 4 bases, with 11 bases lying between them. This CDR3 spans 14 amino acids. Time point defined: pretreatment peripheral blood. The origin of this receptor is a donor aged 40 or older with urothelial cancer. The chain carries TRBV7-3 and TRBJ2-2, with a possible D match to TRBD1 (6 bases). The source was PBMCs, collected around atezolizumab (anti-PD-L1) treatment. As DNA, the CDR3 is TGTGCCAGCAGCACGGGACACTTCACCGGGGAGCTGTTTTTT. Translation: CASSTGHFTGELFF.